These 11 T cell receptor beta chains were all obtained from the same sample, sequenced in a study of blood T cells in healthy people across ages. A second about 6 to 12 cycle PCR used barcoded and J-beta primers. TCRdb reprocessed the 5' RACE reads with MiXCR, giving one entry per CDR3 protein. Among roughly 1,700,000 distinct CDR3 sequences listed, roughly 27% were seen once. The specimen was blood. These receptors originate from a woman aged 25 to 39 in good health.

The table lists this clonotype with a few counts. CDR3 nucleotides: TGCAGCGTTGAAGATCCTAAATACACTGAAGCTTTCTTT. It is translated as CSVEDPKYTEAFF. This chain joins TRBV29-1 and TRBJ1-1, with D unclear. Germline lookup yields CDR1 SQVTM and CDR2 ANQGSEA. Deletions cut 0 bases from V and 3 bases from J, with 8 bases between. The CDR3 is 13 amino acids.

The sample holds many counts of this clonotype. The junction differs from germline at one of its ends, possibly a read error. The chain links TRBV4-1 to TRBJ2-3, with 12 bases aligning to TRBD2. Germline V gene data show CDR1 as MGHRA and CDR2 as YSYEKL. This CDR3 has 16 amino acids. CDR3 region: CASSLTSGGSTDTQYF. The DNA for the CDR3 is TGTGCCAGCAGCCTGACTAGCGGGGGAAGCACAGATACGCAGTATTTT.

This clonotype has a single count. The chain has TRBV6-1 and TRBJ2-6; D uncertain. Germline V CDR1 and CDR2: MNHNS, SASEGT. The CDR3 extends over 17 amino acids. Trimming removed 5 bases at V and 0 bases at J, with 14 bases between. The CDR3 loop is CASSPSVARSGANVLTF. DNA for the CDR3: TGTGCCAGCAGTCCCTCCGTTGCCCGCTCTGGGGCCAACGTCCTGACTTTC.

With respect to this clonotype: A much larger clone sits a single nucleotide away, making a read error possible. This rearrangement joins TRBV29-1 to TRBJ2-7, with a tentative D call TRBD2 (6 bases). CDR1 SQVTM and CDR2 ANQGSEA come from the germline V gene. The CDR3 has 13 amino acids. V lost 1 base, J lost 2 bases, and 9 bases lay in between. Written as DNA, the CDR3 is TGCAGCGTTGAAGTCGGAGGGCCCTACGAGCAGTACTTC. Amino acids: CSVEVGGPYEQYF.

This clonotype turned up a few times. This chain uses TRBV18 with TRBJ1-1, with 9 bases that match TRBD1. After removal of 6 bases from V and 5 bases from J, the junction contained 7 bases not matched to a gene. The CDR3 is 14 residues long. Germline CDR1 and CDR2: KGHSH and LQKENI. The CDR3 coding sequence is TGTGCCAGCTCGCGTGGACAGGGGTTGACTGAAGCTTTCTTT. Its protein product is CASSRGQGLTEAFF.

This rearrangement joins TRBV6-1 to TRBJ2-7; tentatively, D is TRBD1 (6 bases). In germline, CDR1 is MNHNS, CDR2 SASEGT. The CDR3 loop spans 15 amino acids. Trimming pared 7 bases from V and 0 bases from J, leaving 16 bases between. CDR3 sequence reads: CASTKTGLSSYEQYF. The CDR3 DNA sequence: TGTGCCAGCACCAAAACAGGGCTGAGCTCCTACGAGCAGTACTTC.

There are many counts of this clonotype. The chain recombines TRBV3-1 with TRBJ2-7, with D perhaps given as TRBD1 or TRBD2 (5 bases each). The CDR3 runs to 14 residues. V was shortened by 11 bases and J by 5 bases, with 22 bases between the two germline ends. Germline assignment: CDR1 LGHDT and CDR2 YNNKEL (reference sequence). DNA of the CDR3: TGTGCCGCCGGGGCGGGTCATTACTTCCACGAGCAGTACTTC. Residues: CAAGAGHYFHEQYF.

V usage is TRBV5-1 and J usage is TRBJ2-1; D call uncertain. The ends were cut back, 0 bases at V and 4 bases at J, with 11 bases in the middle. The germline gives CDR1 SGHRS, CDR2 YFSETQ. CDR3 size: 15 residues. CDR3 sequence (DNA): TGCGCCAGCAGCTTGGCCAAACCCCAGTACAATGAGCAGTTCTTC. Its translation: CASSLAKPQYNEQFF.

This chain uses TRBV20-1 with TRBJ2-1; 8 nucleotides match TRBD2. Germline CDR1 reads DFQATT; CDR2 reads SNEGSKA (reference sequence). The V and J ends lost 0 bases and 2 bases, in that order; junction bases with no gene match: 0. This CDR3 is 14 amino acids long. CDR3 in DNA: TGCAGTGCTAGAGACGGGAGGGCCTACAATGAGCAGTTCTTC. Amino acid sequence: CSARDGRAYNEQFF.

Of note for this clonotype: This could be a read error, since a much larger clone is one nucleotide away. This chain uses TRBV6-5 with TRBJ2-5, with D possibly being TRBD1 (5 bases). Germline V gene lookup returns CDR1 MNHEY and CDR2 SVGAGI. The CDR3 totals 12 residues. The CDR3 DNA is TGTGCCGGCAGTCATATAGACAGGACCCAGTACTTC. This gives the protein CAGSHIDRTQYF.

The CDR3 region has the DNA TGTGCCAGCAGTGCGGGACTAGCGGGAGTAGCATCAGGTGTAGATACGCAGTATTTT. This encodes CASSAGLAGVASGVDTQYF. The gene calls are TRBV6-1 and TRBJ2-3, with 14 bases aligning to TRBD2. Germline V gene data show CDR1 as MNHNS and CDR2 as SASEGT. The CDR3 has 19 residues. V was clipped by 4 bases and J by 5 bases; unmatched bases: 14.